These 15 T cell receptor beta chains originate from one sample sequenced in a study of T cells in Graves' hyperthyroidism and ophthalmopathy. TCR beta CDR3 sequences were amplified from RNA transcripts. With the HTBI primer set, the TCR CDR3 went through a first round of RT-PCR. MiXCR, applied by TCRdb to the multiplex PCR reads, yields one record per CDR3 protein. The sample yields some 740,000 distinct CDR3 sequences, less than 15% seen once. Sequencing was done on a sample of blood. The source is a woman under 30 with Graves' hyperthyroidism.

This clonotype was detected only a few times. In nucleotides, the CDR3 is TGTGCCAGCAGCTTAGAGGAGACAGGCAAGAAGACCCAGTACTTC. It codes for CASSLEETGKKTQYF. The chain is built from TRBV7-9 and TRBJ2-5; TRBD1 might be the D (6 bases). Per the germline V gene, CDR1 is SEHNR and CDR2 is FQNEAQ (reference sequence). This CDR3 contains 15 residues. V was pared by 1 base and J by 6 bases, with 15 bases between.

The rearrangement joins TRBV12-3 or TRBV12-4 to TRBJ2-6; the D gene is possibly TRBD2 (5 bases). CDR3 length equals 16 residues. With 1 base removed from V and 0 bases from J, the gap between germline ends came to 7 bases. Here the CDR3 reads CASSLVRDSGANVLTF. For the CDR3, the DNA is TGTGCCAGCAGTTTAGTGAGGGACTCTGGGGCCAACGTCCTGACTTTC.

Concerning this clonotype: At one boundary the junction diverges from the germline segment, which might be a read error. The V gene is TRBV12-3 or TRBV12-4, the J gene TRBJ2-1; 11 bases fit TRBD1. The CDR3 has 12 residues. The CDR3 sequence: CPRDRGANEQFF. CDR3 nucleotides: TGCCCCCGGGACAGGGGGGCCAATGAGCAGTTCTTC.

This clonotype was counted a few times. J is TRBJ2-7 and V is TRBV2; tentatively, D is TRBD2 (6 bases). Germline CDR1 reads SNHLY; CDR2 reads FYNNEI. The CDR3 sequence is 14 residues long. Trimming cost V 3 bases and J 9 bases, with 18 bases left between them. In nucleotides, the CDR3 is TGTGCCAGCAGTGAGGAGTGGGGAGGTAGCGGGCAGTACTTC. Translation gives CASSEEWGGSGQYF.

J is TRBJ2-4 and V is TRBV5-6; D remains ambiguous. The CDR3 has 13 amino acids. V lost 3 bases and J 2 bases, leaving 6 bases between the germline ends. Germline V CDR1 and CDR2: SGHDT, YYEEEE. The chain's CDR3 is CASSSGSKNIQYF. The CDR3 DNA is TGTGCCAGCAGCTCCGGATCCAAAAACATTCAGTACTTC.

Worth noting for this clonotype: The junction shows a germline mismatch at one end, possibly a read error. This rearrangement joins TRBV6-1 to TRBJ2-6; D gene ambiguous. Germline-derived CDR1 and CDR2 are MNHNS and SASEGT. CDR3 length equals 12 residues. The CDR3 sequence is CSSLGGANVLTF. Written as DNA, the CDR3 is TGCAGCAGCCTTGGTGGGGCCAACGTCCTGACTTTC.

This clonotype occurred many times. The genes are TRBV11-2 and TRBJ1-1; D not certain. Trimming removed 5 bases from V and 3 bases from J, with 7 bases in between. Looked up from germline, CDR1 is SGHAT and CDR2 is FQNNGV. The CDR3 has 12 amino acids. DNA for the CDR3: TGTGCCAGCAGCCCAGCGTACACTGAAGCTTTCTTT. Translated, it gives CASSPAYTEAFF. Complete variable domain (other parts from reference TRBV11-2 and TRBJ1-1): EAGVAQSPRYKIIEKRQSVAFWCNPISGHATLYWYQQILGQGPKLLIQFQNNGVVDDSQLPKDRFSAERLKGVDSTLKIQPAKLEDSAVYLCASSPAYTEAFFGQGTRLTVV.

This clonotype was found once. The chain couples TRBV5-1 to TRBJ1-1; TRBD1 is a possible D gene (5 bases). Germline values: CDR1 SGHRS, CDR2 YFSETQ. V was trimmed by 9 bases and J by 1 base, leaving 13 bases between them. This CDR3 is built from 13 residues. The CDR3 protein is CATSPQENTEAFF. The CDR3 nucleotides read TGCGCCACCTCACCACAGGAGAACACTGAAGCTTTCTTT.

Ten or more counts support this clonotype. V gene TRBV4-1 combines with J gene TRBJ1-1; 7 bases are a match to TRBD1. Germline-derived CDR1 and CDR2 are MGHRA and YSYEKL. Trimming took 2 bases from V and 0 from J; bases not matched to a gene: 3. The CDR3 extends over 15 amino acids. DNA for the CDR3: TGCGCCAGCAGCCAAACGACAGGGATGAACACTGAAGCTTTCTTT. Translated, it gives CASSQTTGMNTEAFF.

The V gene is TRBV9, the J gene TRBJ2-7, with D possibly being TRBD1 (5 bases). The CDR3 consists of 12 residues. Germline values: CDR1 SGDLS, CDR2 YYNGEE. Trimming stripped 4 bases from V and 6 bases from J, with 11 bases between. CDR3 protein: CASSRGSSEQYF. The CDR3 nucleotides are TGTGCCAGCAGCAGGGGATCGAGCGAGCAGTACTTC.

This chain joins TRBV4-1 and TRBJ2-3, with a weak D call TRBD1 (6 bases). Trimming left V 2 bases short and J 6 bases short, with 12 bases between. The CDR3 loop spans 14 amino acids. Looked up from germline, CDR1 is MGHRA and CDR2 is YSYEKL. CDR3 bases: TGCGCCAGCAGCCAACCGACAGGTACGGATACGCAGTATTTT. The encoded protein is CASSQPTGTDTQYF.

Ten or more counts support this clonotype. The V and J genes are TRBV11-2 and TRBJ2-1; D uncertain. Germline V gene data show CDR1 as SGHAT and CDR2 as FQNNGV. This CDR3 is 11 amino acids long. V lost 5 bases, J lost 5 bases, and 4 bases lay in between. Here the CDR3 reads CASSVHNEQFF. CDR3 sequence (DNA): TGTGCCAGCAGCGTCCACAATGAGCAGTTCTTC.

The rearrangement links TRBV7-8 to TRBJ2-5; 7 bases fit TRBD1. V lost 5 bases to trimming and J lost 3 bases; unmatched junction nucleotides: 6. The CDR3 extends over 14 amino acids. Per germline, CDR1 SGHVS and CDR2 FQNEAQ. The CDR3: CASSRHGTEETQYF. For the CDR3, the DNA is TGTGCCAGCAGCCGGCATGGGACAGAAGAGACCCAGTACTTC.

This chain joins TRBV12-3 or TRBV12-4 and TRBJ2-2; TRBD1 might be the D (5 bases). The length of the CDR3 is 15 residues. The V end was cut by 3 bases, the J end by 7 bases, with 15 bases between. CDR3 sequence reads: CASSLGQGLYGELFF. In nucleotides, the CDR3 is TGTGCCAGCAGTTTGGGGCAGGGTTTGTACGGGGAGCTGTTTTTT.

The chain recombines TRBV18 with TRBJ2-5; D may correspond to TRBD1 or TRBD2 (5 bases each). The CDR3 extends over 15 amino acids. V lost 8 bases and J lost 3, with 19 bases in between. CDR1 and CDR2 (germline): KGHSH, LQKENI. The CDR3 nucleotides are TGTGCCAGCATAGACTCCGGGACGCCGGAAGAGACCCAGTACTTC. This translates into CASIDSGTPEETQYF.